This T cell receptor (beta chain) was profiled in a study of blood T cell repertoires in COVID-19. About the research overall: PBMCs, B-cell-depleted T cells, or T cells were the source of the cDNA or gDNA that made up the material.

Germline V gives CDR1 SQVTM, CDR2 ANQGSEA. CDR3 length equals 13 residues. In the authors' methods: Reference gene primer amplification in the assay estimated nucleated cell counts. The repertoire was sequenced with immunoSEQ multiplex PCR; TCRdb's copy has only in-frame clones and lacks some. D and trimming come from the DNA, and the V and J calls and clone size come from that table. The sample yields 200,000 or so clones, about four fifths seen once. In the case of this clone: Relative to the germline gene, one junction end is altered; a read error may explain this.

The sequenced sample was peripheral blood. This chain joins TRBV29-1 and TRBJ2-5; 8 positions agree with TRBD1. The sequence was collected from a woman aged 40-49 years with acute or convalescent COVID-19. The CDR3 sequence is CSGSQGVRESQYF. The DNA for the CDR3 is TGCAGCGGCTCACAGGGGGTACGTGAGAGCCAGTACTTC.